This T cell receptor (beta chain) derives from a study of blood T cell repertoires in COVID-19. Background on the study: The United States, Italy and Spain supplied acute and convalescent COVID-19 samples. From T cells, B-cell-depleted T cells, or PBMCs came the material, which was cDNA or gDNA.

There are 14 residues in the CDR3. The junction had 7 bases not matched to a gene; V was cut back by 7 bases and J by 9 bases. CDR1 and CDR2 (germline): SNHLY, FYNNEI. Per the authors' pipeline: Amplification with reference gene primers provided the estimates of nucleated cell counts. Some clones are missing from TCRdb's copy, which holds only in-frame ones; the method was immunoSEQ multiplex PCR. V and J calls and clone size are copied from that table; D and trimming were computed from the DNA. This repertoire shows more than 300,000 clones, more than 75% found once; its top ten account for approximately 1.2%. This clone was seen more than once but under ten times.

The sequenced sample was PBMCs or T cells enriched from blood (not recorded which). The TCR sequence derives from a woman aged 18-29 years who had recovered from COVID-19. The chain employs TRBV2 and TRBJ1-4; 11 bases align to TRBD1. In nucleotides, the CDR3 is TGTGCCAGCAACCCCGGGACAGGGGGTCAAAAACTGTTTTTT. It codes for CASNPGTGGQKLFF. Variable domain in full (rest from reference TRBV2 and TRBJ1-4): EPEVTQTPSHQVTQMGQEVILRCVPISNHLYFYWYRQILGQKVEFLVSFYNNEISEKSEIFDDQFSVERPDGSNFTLKIRSTKLEDSAMYFCASNPGTGGQKLFFGSGTQLSVL.